This T cell receptor beta chain was found in a study of T cells in Graves' hyperthyroidism and ophthalmopathy (dated by TCRdb to between 2017 and 2020). For the study in its entirety: Peripheral blood was sampled at the time of initial diagnosis, prior to any treatment. To identify TCR V-J signatures that set the groups apart, the researchers used a discovery cohort of about a hundred patients, made up of roughly 40 with Graves' ophthalmopathy and 55 to 65 with stable Graves' hyperthyroidism. Prospective prediction of ophthalmopathy was tested in an independent validation cohort of 18 to 20 hyperthyroidism patients and around 16 patients who later progressed to ophthalmopathy. The 75 to 100 discovery patients were divided at random into training and test sets in a 7:3 ratio. The study also compared thyroid tissue and blood T-cell repertoires from five or six Graves' hyperthyroidism patients. Following sampling, methimazole starting at 30 mg daily was given to hyperthyroidism patients, and high-dose intravenous methylprednisolone was given to ophthalmopathy patients. TCR Vbeta CDR3 sequencing of 140 or so peripheral blood samples (over 40 ophthalmopathy, 75 or so hyperthyroidism and around 17 progressor patients) is reported in the paper. General findings and caveats noted by the study authors: In cross-validation, a model built on a 13 V-J signature told ophthalmopathy apart from stable hyperthyroidism with 85% to 90% sensitivity and roughly 83% specificity, and in testing the same model reached 80%/75%. In validation, the model predicted progression to ophthalmopathy a median of roughly 6.1 months before onset, with approximately 70% sensitivity and more than 72% specificity. Most expanded thyroid clonotypes (frequency above 0.001) were also found in blood, which suggests that blood repertoires may mirror thyroid immune responses. No statistical method was used to fix the sample size in advance, and group allocation was not hidden from the investigators.

This clonotype has only a few counts. Its specific antigen is unknown. One base away there is no much larger clone; base qualities are not given. Ophthalmopathy patients had moderately to severely active disease, with a Clinical Activity Score of 3 or more, a NOSPECS grade of 4 or more, and a disease duration of less than 3 months. Exclusion was applied to patients with uncontrolled infections, other autoimmune diseases, pregnancy or lactation. Clinical symptoms, serum thyroxine and TRAb, thyroid ultrasound, and orbital computed tomography formed the basis for the diagnoses. PBMCs were separated from approximately 10 ml of fresh peripheral blood using Ficoll-Paque density gradient centrifugation. Total RNA was extracted with Trizol reagent, and quality was checked on an Agilent 2100 Bioanalyzer. The TCR beta CDR3 regions were amplified from the RNA transcripts. The first round of RT-PCR for the TCR CDR3 was performed with the HTBI primer set and the Qiagen OneStep RT-PCR kit. A second multiplex PCR round built the libraries, followed by size selection and purification. The libraries were sequenced on an Illumina HiSeq2000 using paired-end 100 bp reads. Regarding the original processing steps: SOAPnuke was used to process the raw data, throwing out any read that contained adapters or uncalled bases, had a mean Phred below 15, or lacked an exact constant-primer or identifier match. COPE v1.2.5 was used to merge high-quality paired reads, and clonotypes were defined as unique nucleotide sequences. Clonotypes were aligned to IMGT TRBV, TRBD and TRBJ reference segments using MiTCR v1.1. Only V-J combinations with frequency above 0.0001, covering roughly 99% of repertoires, were analysed. The TCS score was defined as the ratio of F50 (clonal expansion) to E x V (chaos), calculated using BLOSUM62-based TCRdist between CDR3 peptides within each V-J. Welch's t-statistics and random forest reduced 500 to 550 V-J features to around 14, which were used in a naive Bayes classifier (R e1071). Thyroid-blood repertoire similarity was quantified with the Morisita-Horn index. TCRdb trimmed public reads at Q25 via fastp, called clones via MiXCR and kept in-frame beta chains. Each record represents a unique CDR3 protein, reported with the most common genes and DNA among its rows. The authors' filters were not applied to this entry. This sample comprises approximately 610,000 distinct CDR3 sequences, roughly 15% of them detected only once. The top ten constitute approximately 4.3% of the sample.

CDR1 and CDR2 were assigned from the germline V gene as KGHSH and LQKENI. The CDR3 contains 12 residues, cysteine and phenylalanine counted. Just CDR3 DNA is preserved here, 36 bases in frame from base 1. Trimming costs V 2 bases and J 6 bases, and their ends lie 8 bases apart. This clonotype was sampled from a woman aged 40 to 50 with Graves' ophthalmopathy. The chain employs TRBV18 and TRBJ2-7; the best D guess is TRBD2, with 5 bases matching. Sequencing was performed on blood. Here is the DNA: TGTGCCAGCTCACCATCAGAGGGCGAGCAGTACTTC. It is translated as CASSPSEGEQYF. With all but the CDR3 taken from the reference TRBV18 and TRBJ2-7 genes, the full variable domain is: NAGVMQNPRHLVRRRGQEARLRCSPMKGHSHVYWYRQLPEEGLKFMVYLQKENIIDESGMPKERFSAEFPKEGPSILRIQQVVRGDSAAYFCASSPSEGEQYFGPGTRLTVT.